This T cell receptor beta chain is drawn from a study of post-analysis software for immune sequencing data. On the study more broadly: As for disease course, relapsing-remitting, secondary progressive and progressive-relapsing multiple sclerosis were all included.

Whole-study results and caveats: Controls significantly exceeded multiple sclerosis patients in normalized Chao1 diversity. F measure grouped same-batch samples tightly together. Patients had higher frequencies than controls of about 5 TRBV segments, including TRBV5-6, TRBV5-1 and TRBV20-1.

Prepared libraries of TCR beta cDNA carried unique molecular identifiers. A population of roughly 0.95 to 10 million T cells gave rise to roughly 0.5 million cDNA molecules. Using its own MiXCR run on the PCR reads, TCRdb lists one record per CDR3 protein. Here the sample spans about 200,000 distinct CDR3 sequences, roughly 28% being singletons. Points on this clonotype: The antigen is unknown. Germline is not matched at one junction end, which may reflect a read error.

In germline, CDR1 is SNHLY, CDR2 FYNNEI. The CDR3 consists of 17 residues. The chain uses TRBV2 and TRBJ2-2, with D perhaps matching TRBD2 (6 bases). Sequences were obtained from blood. The TCR was taken from a girl between 2 and 17 years old with multiple sclerosis. In nucleotides, the CDR3 is TGTGCCAGTAGTGACCAGGTGACTAGTCGGTTCACCGGGGAGCTGTTTTTT. It translates to CASSDQVTSRFTGELFF.